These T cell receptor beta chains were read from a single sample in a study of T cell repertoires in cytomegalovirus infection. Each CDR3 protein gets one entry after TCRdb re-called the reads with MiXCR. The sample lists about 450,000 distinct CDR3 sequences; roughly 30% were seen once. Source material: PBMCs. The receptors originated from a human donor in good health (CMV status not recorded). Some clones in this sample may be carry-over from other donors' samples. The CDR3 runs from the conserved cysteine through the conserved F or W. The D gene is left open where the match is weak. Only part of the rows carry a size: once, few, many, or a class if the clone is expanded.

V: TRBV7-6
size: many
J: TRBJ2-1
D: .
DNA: TGTGCCAGCAGTGCTACTAGGGGCAATGAGCAGTTCTTC
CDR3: CASSATRGNEQFF

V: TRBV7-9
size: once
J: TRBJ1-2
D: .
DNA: TGTGCCAGCAGTCGGACAGAACAGTATGGCTACACCTTC
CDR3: CASSRTEQYGYTF

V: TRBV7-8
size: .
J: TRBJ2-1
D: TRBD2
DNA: TGTGCCAGCGGGGGGGGGGATTGGAATGAGCAGTTCTTC
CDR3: CASGGGDWNEQFF

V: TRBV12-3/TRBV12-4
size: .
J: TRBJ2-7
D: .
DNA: TGTGCCAGCAGTGGGGGCACGGGGGCGGTGAGGGGGGACTACGAGCAGTACTTC
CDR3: CASSGGTGAVRGDYEQYF

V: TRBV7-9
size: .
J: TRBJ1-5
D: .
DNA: TGTGCCAGCAGCATGTATAGCAATCAGCCCCAGCATTTT
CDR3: CASSMYSNQPQHF

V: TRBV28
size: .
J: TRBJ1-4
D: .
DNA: TGTGCCAGCAGTTCAGAGGGACTGAGATATGAAAAACTGTTTTTT
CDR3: CASSSEGLRYEKLFF

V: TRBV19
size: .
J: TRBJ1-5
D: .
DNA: TGTGCCAGTAGCCGGCAGGGTGATAGCAATCAGCCCCAGCATTTT
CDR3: CASSRQGDSNQPQHF

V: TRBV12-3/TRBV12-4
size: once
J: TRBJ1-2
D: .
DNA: TGTGCCAGCATTCCAACCGGTTCGGGGTTTTTCTATGGCTACAACTTC
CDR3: CASIPTGSGFFYGYNF

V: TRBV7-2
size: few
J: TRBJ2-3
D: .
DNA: TGTGCCAGCAGCTCGGCCCTAGCTCCCGATACGCAGTATTTT
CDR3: CASSSALAPDTQYF

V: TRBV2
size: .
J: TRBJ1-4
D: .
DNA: TGTGCCAGATCCGGGACCGGAGGTGAAAAACTGTTTTTT
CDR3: CARSGTGGEKLFF

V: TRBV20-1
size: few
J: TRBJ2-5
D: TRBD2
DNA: TGCAGTGCTAGTTCGGGACCCGGGGGGGAGACCCAGTACTTC
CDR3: CSASSGPGGETQYF

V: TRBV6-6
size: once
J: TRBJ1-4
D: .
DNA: TGTGCCAGCAGTACCGGCCGGGGGGAAAAACTGTTTTTT
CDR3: CASSTGRGEKLFF

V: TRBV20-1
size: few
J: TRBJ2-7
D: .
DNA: TGCAGTGCTAGACACCCCATAGTTCCCTACGAGCAGTACTTC
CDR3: CSARHPIVPYEQYF

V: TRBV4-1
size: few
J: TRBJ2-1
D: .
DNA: TGCGCCAGCAGCCAAGATGAGGGGGGGGGCCCGTATGAGCAGTTCTTC
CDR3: CASSQDEGGGPYEQFF

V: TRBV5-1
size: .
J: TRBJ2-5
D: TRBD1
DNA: TGCGCCAGCAGCTCACACAGGGGCCAAGAGACCCAGTACTTC
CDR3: CASSSHRGQETQYF

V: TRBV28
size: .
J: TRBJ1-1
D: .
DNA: TGTGCCAGCAGTTTATTAAATTCTCCTGCCGGGAACACTGAAGCTTTCTTT
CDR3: CASSLLNSPAGNTEAFF

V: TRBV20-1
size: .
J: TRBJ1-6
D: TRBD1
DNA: TGCAGTGCTAGAGATCGCAAGGACAGGGGAAGCTCCTATAATTCACCCCTCCACTTT
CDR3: CSARDRKDRGSSYNSPLHF

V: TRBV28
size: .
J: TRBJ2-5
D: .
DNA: TGTGCCAGCAGGGGGGAACAGGGACCCTTCTATGGGGAGACCCAGTACTTC
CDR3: CASRGEQGPFYGETQYF

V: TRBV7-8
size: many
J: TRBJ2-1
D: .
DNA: TGTGCCAGCAGCTTAGCGGTAGACTCCTACAATGAGCAGTTCTTC
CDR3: CASSLAVDSYNEQFF

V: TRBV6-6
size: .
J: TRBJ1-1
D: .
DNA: TGTGCCAGCAGTTATTCAGGGCAAGGTGAAGCTTTCTTT
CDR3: CASSYSGQGEAFF

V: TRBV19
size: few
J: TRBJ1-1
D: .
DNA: TGTGCCACCCGCGCGGGTGAAGCTTTCTTT
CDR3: CATRAGEAFF

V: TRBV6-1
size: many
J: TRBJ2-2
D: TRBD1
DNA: TGTGCCAGCAGTCCCCCCCCGGGGACAGCAAACACCGGGGAGCTGTTTTTT
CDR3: CASSPPPGTANTGELFF

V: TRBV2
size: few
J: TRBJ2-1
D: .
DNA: TGTGCCAGCGTCCTCGGGCAGGGTGAATACAATGAGCAGTTCTTC
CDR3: CASVLGQGEYNEQFF

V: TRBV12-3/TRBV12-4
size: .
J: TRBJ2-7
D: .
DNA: TGTGCCAGCAGTTTACTGGGGGGCTACGAGCAGTACTTC
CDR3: CASSLLGGYEQYF

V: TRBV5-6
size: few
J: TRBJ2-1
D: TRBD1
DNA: TGTGCCAGCAGCCCTTCCGGGACAGGGTGGAATGAGCAGTTCTTC
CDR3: CASSPSGTGWNEQFF

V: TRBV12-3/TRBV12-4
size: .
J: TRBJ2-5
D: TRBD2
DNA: TGTGCCAGCAGCCCAGGGACGCTAGCGGGGGCCTGGGAGACCCAGTACTTC
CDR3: CASSPGTLAGAWETQYF

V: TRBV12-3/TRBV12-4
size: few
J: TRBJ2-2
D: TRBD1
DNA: TGTGCCAGCAGTTTCCGGACAGGGGGGTTTGCCGGGGAGCTGTTTTTT
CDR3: CASSFRTGGFAGELFF

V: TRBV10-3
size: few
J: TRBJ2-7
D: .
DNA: TGTGCCATCAGTGAGTCCGGCAGGACCCACGAGCAGTACTTC
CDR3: CAISESGRTHEQYF

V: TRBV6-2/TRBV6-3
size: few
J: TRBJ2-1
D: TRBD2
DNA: TGTGCCAGCAGTTACTCCGGGACTAGCGGGGGACTATACAATGAGCAGTTCTTC
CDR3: CASSYSGTSGGLYNEQFF

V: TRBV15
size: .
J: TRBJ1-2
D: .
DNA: TGTGCCACCAGCAGAGATCACGGACGGAATGGCTACACCTTC
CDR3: CATSRDHGRNGYTF

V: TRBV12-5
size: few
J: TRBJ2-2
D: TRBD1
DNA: TGTGCTAGTGGTTTGGTACCTACAGGGGCGAGCACCGGGGAGCTGTTTTTT
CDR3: CASGLVPTGASTGELFF

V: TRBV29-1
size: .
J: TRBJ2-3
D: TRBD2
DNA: TGCAGCGTTGGGGGAGGGACTACCTTCACAGATACGCAGTATTTT
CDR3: CSVGGGTTFTDTQYF

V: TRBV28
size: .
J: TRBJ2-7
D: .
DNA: TGTGCCAGCAGTTTACGGAGCGCCAGGATTAGCTCCTACGAGCAGTACTTC
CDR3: CASSLRSARISSYEQYF

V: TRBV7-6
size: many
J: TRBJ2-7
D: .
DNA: TGTGCCAGCAGCTCCGCTCACCCCTACGAGCAGTACTTC
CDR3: CASSSAHPYEQYF

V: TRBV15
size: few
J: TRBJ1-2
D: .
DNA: TGTGCCACCAGCAAATCCGGACAGACCTATGGCTACACCTTC
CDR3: CATSKSGQTYGYTF

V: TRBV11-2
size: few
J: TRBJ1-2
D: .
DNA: TGTGCCAGCAGCTCCGAGGCGTATGGCTACACCTTC
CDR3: CASSSEAYGYTF

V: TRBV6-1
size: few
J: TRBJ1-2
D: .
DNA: TGTGCCAGCAGTGCGAACAGTAACTATGGCTACACCTTC
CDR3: CASSANSNYGYTF